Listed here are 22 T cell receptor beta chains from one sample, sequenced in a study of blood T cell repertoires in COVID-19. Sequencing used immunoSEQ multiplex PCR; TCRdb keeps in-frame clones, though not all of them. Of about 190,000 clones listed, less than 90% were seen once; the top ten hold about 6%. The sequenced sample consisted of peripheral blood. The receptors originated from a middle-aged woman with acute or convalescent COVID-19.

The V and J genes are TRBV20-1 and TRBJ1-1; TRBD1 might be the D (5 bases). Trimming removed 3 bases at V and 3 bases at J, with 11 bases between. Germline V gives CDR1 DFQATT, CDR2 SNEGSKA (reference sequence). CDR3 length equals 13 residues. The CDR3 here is CSASPGSDTEAFF. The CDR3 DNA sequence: TGCAGTGCTAGTCCAGGGTCCGACACTGAAGCTTTCTTT.

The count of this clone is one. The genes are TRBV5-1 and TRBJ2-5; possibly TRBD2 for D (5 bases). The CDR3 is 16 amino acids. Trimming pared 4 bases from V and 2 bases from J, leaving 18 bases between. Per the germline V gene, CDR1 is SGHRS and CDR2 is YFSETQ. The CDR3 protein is CASSTQTGIGQETQYF. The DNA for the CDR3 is TGCGCCAGCAGCACCCAGACCGGGATAGGACAAGAGACCCAGTACTTC.

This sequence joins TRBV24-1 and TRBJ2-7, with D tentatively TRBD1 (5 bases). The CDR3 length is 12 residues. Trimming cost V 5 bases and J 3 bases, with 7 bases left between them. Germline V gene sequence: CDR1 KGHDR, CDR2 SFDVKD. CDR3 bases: TGTGCCACCAGTGGGACAAACTACGAGCAGTACTTC. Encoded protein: CATSGTNYEQYF.

The CDR3 DNA is TGTGCTAGTGGCTCAGGAGCGGGGGGGTCGGAAGAGACCCAGTACTTC. It specifies CASGSGAGGSEETQYF. V is TRBV12-5 and J is TRBJ2-5, with 10 bases aligning to TRBD2. The CDR3 runs to 16 residues. CDR1 and CDR2 from the germline V gene are LGHNT and FRNRAP. V was pared by 6 bases and J by 3 bases, with 10 bases of the junction left unmatched.

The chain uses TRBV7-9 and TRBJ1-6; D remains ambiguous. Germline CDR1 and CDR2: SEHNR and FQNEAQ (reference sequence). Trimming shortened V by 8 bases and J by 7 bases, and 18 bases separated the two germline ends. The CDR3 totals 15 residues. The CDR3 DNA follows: TGTGCCAGCCGACCAACCGGGTTCCTAAATTCACCCCTCCACTTT. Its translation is CASRPTGFLNSPLHF. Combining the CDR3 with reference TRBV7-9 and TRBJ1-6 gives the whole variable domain DTGVSQNPRHKITKRGQNVTFRCDPISEHNRLYWYRQTLGQGPEFLTYFQNEAQLEKSRLLSDRFSAERPKGSFSTLEIQRTEQGDSAMYLCASRPTGFLNSPLHFGNGTRLTVT.

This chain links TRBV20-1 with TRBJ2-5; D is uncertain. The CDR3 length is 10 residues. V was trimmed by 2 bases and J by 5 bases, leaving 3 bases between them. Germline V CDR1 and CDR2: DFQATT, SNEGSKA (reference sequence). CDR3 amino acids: CSARQETQYF. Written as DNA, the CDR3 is TGCAGTGCTAGACAGGAGACCCAGTACTTC.

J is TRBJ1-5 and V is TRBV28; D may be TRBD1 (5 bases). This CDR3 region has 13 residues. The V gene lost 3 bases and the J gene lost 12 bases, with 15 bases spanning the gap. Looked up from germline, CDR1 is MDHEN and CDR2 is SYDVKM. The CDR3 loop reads CASSFRGSGNQHF. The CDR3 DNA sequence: TGTGCCAGCAGTTTCCGTGGTTCAGGGAACCAGCATTTT.

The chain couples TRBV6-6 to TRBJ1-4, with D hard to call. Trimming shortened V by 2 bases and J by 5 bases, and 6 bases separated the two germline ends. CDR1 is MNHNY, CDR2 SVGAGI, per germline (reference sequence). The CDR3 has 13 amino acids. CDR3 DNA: TGTGCCAGCAGTTACATGAGGAATGAAAAACTGTTTTTT. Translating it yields CASSYMRNEKLFF.

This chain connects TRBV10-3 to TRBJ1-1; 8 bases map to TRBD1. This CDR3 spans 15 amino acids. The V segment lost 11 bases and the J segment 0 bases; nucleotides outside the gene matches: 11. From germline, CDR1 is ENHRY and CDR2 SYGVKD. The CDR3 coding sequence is TGTGCCTCCGGACAGGGAAACACCATGAACACTGAAGCTTTCTTT. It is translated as CASGQGNTMNTEAFF.

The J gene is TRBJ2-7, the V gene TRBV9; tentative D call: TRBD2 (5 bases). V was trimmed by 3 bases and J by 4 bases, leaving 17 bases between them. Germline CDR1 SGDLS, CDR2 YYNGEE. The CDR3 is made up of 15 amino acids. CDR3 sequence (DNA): TGTGCCAGCAGCGAGGCTAGCAGCCTCGCATACGAGCAGTACTTC. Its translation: CASSEASSLAYEQYF.

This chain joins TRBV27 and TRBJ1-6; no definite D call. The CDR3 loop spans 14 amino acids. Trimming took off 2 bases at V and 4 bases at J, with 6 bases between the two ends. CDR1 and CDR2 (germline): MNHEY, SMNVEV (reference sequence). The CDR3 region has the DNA TGTGCCAGCAGTTTAGAGGGATATAATTCACCCCTCCACTTT. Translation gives CASSLEGYNSPLHF.

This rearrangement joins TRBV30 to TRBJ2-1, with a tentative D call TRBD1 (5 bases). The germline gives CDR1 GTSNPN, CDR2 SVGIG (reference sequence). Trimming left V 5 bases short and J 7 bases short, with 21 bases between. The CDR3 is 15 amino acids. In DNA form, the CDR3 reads TGTGCCTGGGATATTACAGGAGTAAGTGGGAATGAGCAGTTCTTC. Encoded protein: CAWDITGVSGNEQFF. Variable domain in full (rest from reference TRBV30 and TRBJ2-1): SQTIHQWPATLVQPVGSPLSLECTVEGTSNPNLYWYRQAAGRGLQLLFYSVGIGQISSEVPQNLSASRPQDRQFILSSKKLLLSDSGFYLCAWDITGVSGNEQFFGPGTRLTVL.

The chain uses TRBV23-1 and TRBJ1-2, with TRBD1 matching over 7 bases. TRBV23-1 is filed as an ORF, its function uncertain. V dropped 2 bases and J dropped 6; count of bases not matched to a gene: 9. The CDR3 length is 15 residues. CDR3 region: CASSQLQGFPNGYTF. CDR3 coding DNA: TGCGCCAGCAGTCAACTACAGGGGTTCCCTAATGGCTACACCTTC.

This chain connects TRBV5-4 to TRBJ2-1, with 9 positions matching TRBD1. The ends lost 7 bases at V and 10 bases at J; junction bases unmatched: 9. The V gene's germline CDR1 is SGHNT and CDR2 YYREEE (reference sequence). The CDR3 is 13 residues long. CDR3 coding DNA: TGTGCCAGCTCAGACAGGGGGACAATGGAGCAGTTCTTC. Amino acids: CASSDRGTMEQFF.

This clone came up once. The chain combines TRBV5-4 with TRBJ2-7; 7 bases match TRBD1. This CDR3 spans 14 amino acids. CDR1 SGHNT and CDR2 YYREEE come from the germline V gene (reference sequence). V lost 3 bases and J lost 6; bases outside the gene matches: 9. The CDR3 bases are TGTGCCAGCAGCTACAGGGGTTCTAGGGTCGAGCAGTACTTC. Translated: CASSYRGSRVEQYF.

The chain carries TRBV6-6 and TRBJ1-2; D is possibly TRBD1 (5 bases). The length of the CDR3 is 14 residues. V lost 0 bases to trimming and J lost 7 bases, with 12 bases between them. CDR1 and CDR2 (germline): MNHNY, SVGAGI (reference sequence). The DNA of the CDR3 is TGTGCCAGCAGTTACTCGGACACCGTTGGTGGCTACACCTTC. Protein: CASSYSDTVGGYTF.

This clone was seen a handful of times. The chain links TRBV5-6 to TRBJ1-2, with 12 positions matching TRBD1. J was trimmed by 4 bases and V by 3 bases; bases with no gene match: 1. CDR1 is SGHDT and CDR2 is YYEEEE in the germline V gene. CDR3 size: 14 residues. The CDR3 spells CASSSGQGAYGYTF. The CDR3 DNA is TGTGCCAGCAGCTCGGGACAGGGGGCCTATGGCTACACCTTC.

The CDR3 DNA follows: TGCGCCAGCAGCAGAAGCGGGAGTTTTAATGAGCAGTTCTTC. This gives the protein CASSRSGSFNEQFF. V gene TRBV5-1 combines with J gene TRBJ2-1; 8 nucleotides line up with TRBD2. The V segment lost 4 bases and the J segment 7 bases; nucleotides outside the gene matches: 7. Per germline, CDR1 SGHRS and CDR2 YFSETQ. This CDR3 is 14 amino acids long.

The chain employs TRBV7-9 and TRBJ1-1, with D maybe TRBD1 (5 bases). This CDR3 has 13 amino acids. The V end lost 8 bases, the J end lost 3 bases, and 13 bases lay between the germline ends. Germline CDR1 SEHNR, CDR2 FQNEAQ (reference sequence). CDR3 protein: CASSQGAYTEAFF. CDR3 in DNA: TGTGCCAGCTCCCAGGGCGCTTACACTGAAGCTTTCTTT.

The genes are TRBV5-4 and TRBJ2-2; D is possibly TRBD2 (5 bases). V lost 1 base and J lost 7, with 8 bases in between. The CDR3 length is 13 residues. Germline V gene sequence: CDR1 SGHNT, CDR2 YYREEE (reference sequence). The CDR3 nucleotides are TGTGCCAGCAGCTTGACGGAGGTCGGGGAGCTGTTTTTT. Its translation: CASSLTEVGELFF. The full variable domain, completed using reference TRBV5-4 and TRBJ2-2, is ETGVTQSPTHLIKTRGQQVTLRCSSQSGHNTVSWYQQALGQGPQFIFQYYREEENGRGNFPPRFSGLQFPNYSSELNVNALELDDSALYLCASSLTEVGELFFGEGSRLTVL.

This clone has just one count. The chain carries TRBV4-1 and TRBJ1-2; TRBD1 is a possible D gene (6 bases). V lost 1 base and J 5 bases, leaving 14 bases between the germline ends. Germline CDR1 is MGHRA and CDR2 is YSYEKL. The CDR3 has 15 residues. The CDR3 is CASSQGRQALYGYTF. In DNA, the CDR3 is TGCGCCAGCAGCCAAGGACGACAGGCCCTTTATGGCTACACCTTC.

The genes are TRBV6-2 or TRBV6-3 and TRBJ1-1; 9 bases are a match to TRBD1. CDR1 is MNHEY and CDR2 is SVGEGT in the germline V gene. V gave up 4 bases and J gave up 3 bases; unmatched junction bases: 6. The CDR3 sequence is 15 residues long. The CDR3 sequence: CASSSPGQGHTEAFF. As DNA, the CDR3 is TGTGCCAGCAGTTCTCCGGGACAGGGACACACTGAAGCTTTCTTT.